This T cell receptor beta chain was identified during a study of CD8 T cells in ankylosing spondylitis. Findings and limits, study-wide: Characteristic of ankylosing spondylitis blood, it appeared, was a TCR beta motif comprising eight highly homologous variants. Reportedly, significant enrichment of disease-linked clones occurred in matched ankylosing spondylitis synovial fluid. Peripheral blood held disease-linked clones only at relatively low frequency, and these were CD8+. Earlier authors reported some of these motif variants in reactive arthritis synovial fluid and blood.

Trimming left V 1 base short and J 3 bases short, with 13 bases between. CDR3 length: 15 residues. CDR1 and CDR2 (germline): SSHAT, FNYEAQ (reference sequence). This clonotype was counted a few times. The antigen remains unidentified. Generation of TCR beta libraries employed quantitative 5'-RACE incorporating molecular barcodes. TCRdb re-called the 5' RACE reads through MiXCR, storing one row per CDR3 protein. The table includes approximately 540,000 distinct CDR3 sequences, approximately 12% detected once. The sequencing input was blood, either unsorted or a sorted T cell fraction (not recorded which). The origin of this receptor is a male donor with ankylosing spondylitis. J is TRBJ2-7 and V is TRBV7-7; a possible D gene is TRBD1 (6 bases). CDR3 amino acids: CASSLGPGEGYEQYF. The CDR3 DNA reads as TGTGCCAGCAGCTTAGGGCCAGGGGAAGGCTACGAGCAGTACTTC.